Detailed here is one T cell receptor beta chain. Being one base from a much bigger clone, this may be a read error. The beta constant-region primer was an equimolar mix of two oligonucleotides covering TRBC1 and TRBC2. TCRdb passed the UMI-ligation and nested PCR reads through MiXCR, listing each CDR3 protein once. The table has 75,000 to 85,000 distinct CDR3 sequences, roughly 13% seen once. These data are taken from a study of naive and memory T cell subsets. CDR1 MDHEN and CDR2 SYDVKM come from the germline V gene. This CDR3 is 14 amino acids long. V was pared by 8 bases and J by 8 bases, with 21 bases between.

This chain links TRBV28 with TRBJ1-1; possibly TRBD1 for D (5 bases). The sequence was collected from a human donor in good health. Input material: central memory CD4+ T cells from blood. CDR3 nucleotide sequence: TGTGCCAGCCGAGACGGGGGGACCATACCCGAAGCTTTCTTT. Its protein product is CASRDGGTIPEAFF. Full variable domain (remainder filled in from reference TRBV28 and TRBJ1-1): DVKVTQSSRYLVKRTGEKVFLECVQDMDHENMFWYRQDPGLGLRLIYFSYDVKMKEKGDIPEGYSVSREKKERFSLILESASTNQTSMYLCASRDGGTIPEAFFGQGTRLTVV.